The 10 T cell receptor beta chains below come from one sample, sequenced in a study of T cells in Graves' hyperthyroidism and ophthalmopathy. It was RNA transcripts that yielded the amplified TCR beta CDR3 regions. HTBI primers were used for first-round RT-PCR of the TCR CDR3. TCRdb reprocessed the multiplex PCR reads via MiXCR and lists one record per CDR3 protein. The table lists around 660,000 distinct CDR3 sequences, 45% of them singletons, with about 7.2% in the top ten. Sequenced: peripheral blood or thyroid tissue (not recorded which). Every receptor here comes from an adult man with Graves' disease, either hyperthyroidism or ophthalmopathy (not recorded which).

This clonotype was observed at least ten times. The CDR3 sequence: CASSLRLRNSPLHF. The CDR3 DNA reads as TGTGCCAGCAGCTTAAGACTCCGTAATTCACCCCTCCACTTT. The chain has TRBV7-6 and TRBJ1-6, with D unclear. V lost 2 bases and J 6 bases, leaving 8 bases between the germline ends. CDR1 and CDR2 (germline): SGHVS, FNYEAQ. The CDR3 runs 14 residues.

This clonotype showed up just a few times. This chain joins TRBV9 and TRBJ2-7; D possibly corresponds to TRBD2 (6 bases). Trimming took off 3 bases at V and 6 bases at J, with 13 bases between the two ends. Germline V gene sequence: CDR1 SGDLS, CDR2 YYNGEE. The length of the CDR3 is 13 residues. CDR3 DNA sequence: TGTGCCAGCAGCGGCCATCTAGCGAGCGAGCAGTACTTC. This translates into CASSGHLASEQYF.

The chain employs TRBV24-1 and TRBJ1-2; D gene ambiguous. The CDR3 covers 13 residues. Germline loops: CDR1 KGHDR, CDR2 SFDVKD. DNA for the CDR3: TGTGCTAGAGAGGACCGAGGAGACTATGGCTACACCTTC. It translates to CAREDRGDYGYTF.

In this sample, this clonotype turned up a few times. V and J are TRBV6-5 and TRBJ2-7; maybe TRBD1 (6 bases). The CDR3 totals 13 residues. V lost 7 bases and J lost 4, with 14 bases in between. From germline, CDR1 is MNHEY and CDR2 SVGAGI. The DNA of the CDR3 is TGTGCCAGCAAAGGTCAGGGGCTGTACGAGCAGTACTTC. Its translation: CASKGQGLYEQYF.

This clonotype was detected only a few times. V gene TRBV20-1 combines with J gene TRBJ2-5; D gene uncertain. There are 14 residues in the CDR3. CDR1 DFQATT and CDR2 SNEGSKA come from the germline V gene (reference sequence). The ends were cut back, 2 bases at V and 5 bases at J, with 15 bases in the middle. CDR3 sequence: CSARTTTVGETQYF. The CDR3 DNA reads as TGCAGTGCTAGAACTACGACGGTTGGGGAGACCCAGTACTTC.

The chain joins TRBV10-3 to TRBJ1-1; possibly TRBD1 for D (6 bases). The CDR3 consists of 13 residues. V was cut by 8 bases and J by 1 base, with 11 bases left in between. Germline CDR1 ENHRY, CDR2 SYGVKD. CDR3 loop: CAIRQVSNTEAFF. The CDR3 coding sequence is TGTGCCATCCGACAGGTCTCGAACACTGAAGCTTTCTTT.

The chain couples TRBV20-1 to TRBJ2-5; the D gene is possibly TRBD2 (6 bases). Germline V gives CDR1 DFQATT, CDR2 SNEGSKA (reference sequence). There are 11 residues in the CDR3. Trimming removed 7 bases at V and 5 bases at J, with 11 bases between. CDR3 DNA sequence: TGCAGTGAATGGGGGGAGGAGACCCAGTACTTC. Protein product: CSEWGEETQYF.

This chain connects TRBV7-9 to TRBJ2-7; tentative D call: TRBD1 (5 bases). The CDR3 is 13 residues long. Germline CDR1 reads SEHNR; CDR2 reads FQNEAQ (reference sequence). Trimming removed 6 bases at V and 3 bases at J, with 12 bases between. The CDR3 bases are TGTGCCAGCAGTTTTAGCAGGGTCTACGAGCAGTACTTC. Translation gives CASSFSRVYEQYF.

This clonotype was counted only a few times. V usage is TRBV5-1 and J usage is TRBJ2-7; TRBD2 might be the D (6 bases). V lost 4 bases and J 6 bases, leaving 14 bases between the germline ends. This CDR3 spans 13 amino acids. Germline assignment: CDR1 SGHRS and CDR2 YFSETQ. The CDR3 is CASSGGMGGEQYF. The CDR3 DNA sequence: TGCGCCAGCAGCGGGGGGATGGGAGGCGAGCAGTACTTC.

This clonotype was detected once. This rearrangement joins TRBV10-1 to TRBJ2-3; D gene ambiguous. Germline values: CDR1 WNHNN, CDR2 SYGVQD (reference sequence). The CDR3 has 14 residues. V lost 2 bases, J lost 1 base, and 7 bases lay in between. The CDR3 reads CASSESPGTDTQYF. The DNA for the CDR3 is TGCGCCAGCAGTGAGAGTCCAGGCACAGATACGCAGTATTTT.